The source of this T cell receptor beta chain is a study of low-dose radiotherapy and immunotherapy resistance in tumors. This clonotype was seen many times. CDR3 length: 20 residues. Trimming took 5 bases from V and 3 from J; bases not matched to a gene: 12. CDR1 is MGHRA and CDR2 is YSYEKL in the germline V gene. Time point defined: before trial treatment. Priming of first-strand cDNA relied on TRAV- and TRBV-specific primers (covering alpha and beta chains). Amplification, which lasted around 22 PCR cycles, used a constant-region primer and V-primer adapter to amplify TCRs. TCRdb recomputed calls from the reads with MiXCR, one row per CDR3 protein. The table records 60,000 or so distinct CDR3 sequences, around 27% of them present only once.

The sequence was collected from a male donor with rectosigmoid adenocarcinoma. This chain connects TRBV4-1 to TRBJ2-2, with 16 bases matching TRBD2. The sample was PBMCs, taken before treatment. This chain's CDR3 is CASSTPAGTSGRVDTGELFF. The CDR3 nucleotides are TGCGCCAGCAGCACACCGGCCGGGACTAGCGGGAGGGTAGACACCGGGGAGCTGTTTTTT.